Below are 4 T cell receptor beta chains sequenced from a single sample in a study of T cell responses to AZD1222 COVID-19 vaccine (dated by TCRdb to the early 2020s). The library was built by means of the immunoSEQ multiplex PCR assay. In its TCRdb copy, this immuneACCESS table keeps in-frame sequences only and misses some clones. Where compared with another copy, unresolved V genes explain less than half of these, and the others have no known cause. Here the sample has 150,000 to 200,000 clones; about 89% occur a single time. About 3.5% of the sample belongs to the ten largest clones. Interpreted using the paper, the time point label stands for: about 28 days (+/-7) after the second vaccine dose. The sample was peripheral blood, taken 28 days after the second AZD1222 dose. The receptors were sampled from an adult who received the AZD1222 COVID-19 vaccine.

The gene calls are TRBV5-1 and TRBJ1-5; possibly TRBD1 for D (5 bases). Trimming took off 3 bases at V and 0 bases at J, with 7 bases between the two ends. The CDR3 totals 14 residues. CDR1 is SGHRS and CDR2 is YFSETQ in the germline V gene. CDR3 residues: CASSSGYSNQPQHF. The CDR3 DNA is TGCGCCAGCAGCTCAGGGTATAGCAATCAGCCCCAGCATTTT. Full variable domain (rest looked up from reference TRBV5-1 and TRBJ1-5): KAGVTQTPRYLIKTRGQQVTLSCSPISGHRSVSWYQQTPGQGLQFLFEYFSETQRNKGNFPGRFSGRQFSNSRSEMNVSTLELGDSALYLCASSSGYSNQPQHFGDGTRLSIL.

The sample holds a few counts of this clone. The genes are TRBV24-1 and TRBJ2-3; 7 bases align to TRBD1. This CDR3 is 15 amino acids long. V shed 6 bases and J 0 bases; nucleotides not matched to a gene: 5. Germline lookup yields CDR1 KGHDR and CDR2 SFDVKD. Here the CDR3 reads CATSRDSSSTDTQYF. DNA for the CDR3: TGTGCCACCAGTCGGGACAGCTCTAGCACAGATACGCAGTATTTT.

The chain carries TRBV2 and TRBJ2-7, with a weak D call TRBD1 (6 bases). The CDR3 has 13 amino acids. Germline V lookup: CDR1 SNHLY, CDR2 FYNNEI. Trimming left V 6 bases short and J 9 bases short, with 18 bases between. DNA of the CDR3: TGTGCCAGCAGCTCAGGGACAACCTATGTGCAGTACTTC. Its translation is CASSSGTTYVQYF.

Only one count was recorded for this clone. The rearrangement joins TRBV11-3 to TRBJ1-1; weak D call: TRBD1 (5 bases). The germline CDR1 and CDR2 sequences are SGHNT and YENEEA. Trimming cost V 4 bases and J 1 base, with 16 bases left between them. The CDR3 is made up of 16 amino acids. CDR3 residues: CASSSKPGLKNTEAFF. CDR3 in DNA: TGTGCCAGCAGCTCAAAACCGGGACTGAAGAACACTGAAGCTTTCTTT.